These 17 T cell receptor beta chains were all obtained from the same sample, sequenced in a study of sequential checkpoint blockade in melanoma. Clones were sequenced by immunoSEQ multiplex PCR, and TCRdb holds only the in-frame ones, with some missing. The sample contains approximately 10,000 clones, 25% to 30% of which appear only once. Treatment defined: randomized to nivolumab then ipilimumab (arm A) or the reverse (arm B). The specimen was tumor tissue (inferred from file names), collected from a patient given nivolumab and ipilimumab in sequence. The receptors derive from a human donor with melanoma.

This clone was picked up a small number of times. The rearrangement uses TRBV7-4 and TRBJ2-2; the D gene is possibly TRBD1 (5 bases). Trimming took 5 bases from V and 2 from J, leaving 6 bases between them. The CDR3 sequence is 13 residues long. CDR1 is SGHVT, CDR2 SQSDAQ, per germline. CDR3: CASSQGNTGELFF. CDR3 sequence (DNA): TGTGCCAGCAGCCAGGGAAACACCGGGGAGCTGTTTTTT. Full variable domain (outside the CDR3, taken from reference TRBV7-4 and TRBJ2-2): GAGVSQSPRYKVAKRGRDVALRCDSISGHVTLYWYRQTLGQGSEVLTYSQSDAQRDKSGRPSGRFSAERPERSVSTLKIQRTEQGDSAVYLCASSQGNTGELFFGEGSRLTVL.

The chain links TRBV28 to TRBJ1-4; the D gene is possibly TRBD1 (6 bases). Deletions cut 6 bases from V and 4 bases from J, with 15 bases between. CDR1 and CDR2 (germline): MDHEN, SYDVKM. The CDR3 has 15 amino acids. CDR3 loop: CASSSRQVGNEKLFF. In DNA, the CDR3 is TGTGCCAGCAGCTCCCGACAGGTCGGTAATGAAAAACTGTTTTTT.

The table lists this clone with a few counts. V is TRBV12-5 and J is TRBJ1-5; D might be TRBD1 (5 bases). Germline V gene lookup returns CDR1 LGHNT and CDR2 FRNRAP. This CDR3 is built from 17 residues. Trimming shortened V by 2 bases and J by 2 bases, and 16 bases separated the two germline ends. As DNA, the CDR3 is TGTGCTAGTGGTTTGCCAACCCCCGGGGCAGGCAATCAGCCCCAGCATTTT. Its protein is CASGLPTPGAGNQPQHF.

The CDR3 nucleotides are TGTGCCAGCCTTGTCAGGCCCTCTATCTATGGCTACACCTTC. Encoded protein: CASLVRPSIYGYTF. The genes are TRBV11-3 and TRBJ1-2; D remains ambiguous. CDR1 SGHNT and CDR2 YENEEA come from the germline V gene. V was pared by 8 bases and J by 4 bases, with 17 bases between. The CDR3 totals 14 residues.

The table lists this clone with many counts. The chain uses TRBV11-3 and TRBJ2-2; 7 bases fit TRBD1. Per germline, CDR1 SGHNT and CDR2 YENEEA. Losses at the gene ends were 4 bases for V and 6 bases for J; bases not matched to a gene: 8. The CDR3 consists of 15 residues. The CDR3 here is CASSSRGGAAGELFF. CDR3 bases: TGTGCCAGCAGCTCCCGAGGGGGCGCGGCCGGGGAGCTGTTTTTT.

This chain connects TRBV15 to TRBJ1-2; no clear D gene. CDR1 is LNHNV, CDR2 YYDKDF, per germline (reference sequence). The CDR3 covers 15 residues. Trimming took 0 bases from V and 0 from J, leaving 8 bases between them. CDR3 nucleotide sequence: TGTGCCACCAGCAGAGATACTCGAGCTAACTATGGCTACACCTTC. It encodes CATSRDTRANYGYTF.

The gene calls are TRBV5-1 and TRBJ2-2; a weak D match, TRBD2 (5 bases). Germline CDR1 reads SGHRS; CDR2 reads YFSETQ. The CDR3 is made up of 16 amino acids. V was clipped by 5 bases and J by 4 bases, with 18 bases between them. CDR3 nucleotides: TGCGCCAGCAGTCCTAGCCTTGGGTCGGGCACCGGGGAGCTGTTTTTT. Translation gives CASSPSLGSGTGELFF.

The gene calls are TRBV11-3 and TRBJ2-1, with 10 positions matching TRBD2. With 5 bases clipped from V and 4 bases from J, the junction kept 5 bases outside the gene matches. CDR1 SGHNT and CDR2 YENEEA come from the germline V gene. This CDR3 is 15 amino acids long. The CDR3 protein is CASSPSGGAYNEQFF. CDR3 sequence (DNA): TGTGCCAGCAGCCCCAGCGGGGGGGCATACAATGAGCAGTTCTTC.

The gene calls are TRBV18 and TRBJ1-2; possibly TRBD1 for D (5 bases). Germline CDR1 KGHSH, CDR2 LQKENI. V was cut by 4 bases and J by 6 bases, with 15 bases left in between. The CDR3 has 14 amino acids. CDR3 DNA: TGTGCCAGCTCACTTCAGGGTCTTCGGAATGGCTACACCTTC. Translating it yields CASSLQGLRNGYTF.

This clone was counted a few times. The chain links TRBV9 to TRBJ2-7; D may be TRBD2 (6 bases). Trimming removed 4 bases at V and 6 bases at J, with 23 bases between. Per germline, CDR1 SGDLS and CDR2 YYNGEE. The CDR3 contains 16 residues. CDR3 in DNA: TGTGCCAGCAGCAAAGAGGGGCGACTAGTAAGCCCCGAGCAGTACTTC. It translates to CASSKEGRLVSPEQYF.

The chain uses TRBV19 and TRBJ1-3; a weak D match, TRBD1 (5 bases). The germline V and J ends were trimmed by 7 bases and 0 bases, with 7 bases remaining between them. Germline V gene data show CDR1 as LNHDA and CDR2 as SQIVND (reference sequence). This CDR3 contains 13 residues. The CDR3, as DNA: TGTGCCAGTAAGGGGAGCTCTGGAAACACCATATATTTT. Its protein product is CASKGSSGNTIYF.

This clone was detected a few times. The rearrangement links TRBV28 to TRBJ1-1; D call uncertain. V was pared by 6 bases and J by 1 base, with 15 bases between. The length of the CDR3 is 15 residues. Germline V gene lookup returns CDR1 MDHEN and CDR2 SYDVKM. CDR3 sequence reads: CASRFRGRSNTEAFF. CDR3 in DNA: TGTGCCAGCAGGTTCCGAGGACGGTCGAACACTGAAGCTTTCTTT.

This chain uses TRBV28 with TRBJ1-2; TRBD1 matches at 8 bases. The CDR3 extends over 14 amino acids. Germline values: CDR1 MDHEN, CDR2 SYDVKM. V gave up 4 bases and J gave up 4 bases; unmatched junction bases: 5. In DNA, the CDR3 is TGTGCCAGCAGTTCGACAGGGGAGACCTATGGCTACACCTTC. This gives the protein CASSSTGETYGYTF.

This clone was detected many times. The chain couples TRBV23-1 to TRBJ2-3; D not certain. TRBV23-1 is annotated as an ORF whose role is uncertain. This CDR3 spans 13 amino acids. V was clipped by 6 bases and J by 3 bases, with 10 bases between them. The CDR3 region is CASSLGRTDTQYF. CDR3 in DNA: TGCGCCAGCAGCCTAGGTCGTACAGATACGCAGTATTTT.

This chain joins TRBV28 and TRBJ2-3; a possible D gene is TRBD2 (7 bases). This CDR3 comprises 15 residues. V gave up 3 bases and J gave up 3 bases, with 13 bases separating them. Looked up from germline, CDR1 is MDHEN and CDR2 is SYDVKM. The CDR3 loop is CASSFLRGQTDTQYF. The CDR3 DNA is TGTGCCAGCAGTTTCCTGCGGGGGCAGACAGATACGCAGTATTTT. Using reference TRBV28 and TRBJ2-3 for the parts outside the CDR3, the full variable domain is DVKVTQSSRYLVKRTGEKVFLECVQDMDHENMFWYRQDPGLGLRLIYFSYDVKMKEKGDIPEGYSVSREKKERFSLILESASTNQTSMYLCASSFLRGQTDTQYFGPGTRLTVL.

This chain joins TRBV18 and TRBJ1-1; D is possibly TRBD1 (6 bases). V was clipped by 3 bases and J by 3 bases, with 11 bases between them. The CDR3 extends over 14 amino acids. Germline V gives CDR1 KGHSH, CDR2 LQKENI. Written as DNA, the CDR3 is TGTGCCAGCTCACCTGGAAGGGGGGACACTGAAGCTTTCTTT. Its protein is CASSPGRGDTEAFF.

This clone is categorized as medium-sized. The CDR3 spells CASSLAGQGEKLFF. The CDR3 DNA reads TGCGCCAGCAGCTTGGCCGGGCAGGGGGAAAAACTGTTTTTT. V usage is TRBV5-1 and J usage is TRBJ1-4; a weak D match, TRBD1 (6 bases). Germline values: CDR1 SGHRS, CDR2 YFSETQ. The CDR3 length is 14 residues. V was shortened by 0 bases and J by 8 bases, with 11 bases between the two germline ends.